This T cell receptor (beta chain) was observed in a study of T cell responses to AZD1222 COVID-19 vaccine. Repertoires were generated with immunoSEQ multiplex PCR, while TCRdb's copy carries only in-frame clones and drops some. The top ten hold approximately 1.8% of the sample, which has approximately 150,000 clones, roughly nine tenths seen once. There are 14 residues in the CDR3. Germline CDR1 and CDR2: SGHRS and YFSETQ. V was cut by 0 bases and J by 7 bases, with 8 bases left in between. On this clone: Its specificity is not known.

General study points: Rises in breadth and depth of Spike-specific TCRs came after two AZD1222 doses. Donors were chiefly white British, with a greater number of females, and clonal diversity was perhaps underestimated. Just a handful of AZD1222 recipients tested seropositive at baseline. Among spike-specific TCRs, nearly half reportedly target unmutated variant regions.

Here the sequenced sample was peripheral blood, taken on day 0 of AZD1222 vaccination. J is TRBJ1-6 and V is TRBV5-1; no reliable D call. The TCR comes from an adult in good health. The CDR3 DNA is TGCGCCAGCAGCTTGGCCGGGATGAATTCACCCCTCCACTTT. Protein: CASSLAGMNSPLHF.